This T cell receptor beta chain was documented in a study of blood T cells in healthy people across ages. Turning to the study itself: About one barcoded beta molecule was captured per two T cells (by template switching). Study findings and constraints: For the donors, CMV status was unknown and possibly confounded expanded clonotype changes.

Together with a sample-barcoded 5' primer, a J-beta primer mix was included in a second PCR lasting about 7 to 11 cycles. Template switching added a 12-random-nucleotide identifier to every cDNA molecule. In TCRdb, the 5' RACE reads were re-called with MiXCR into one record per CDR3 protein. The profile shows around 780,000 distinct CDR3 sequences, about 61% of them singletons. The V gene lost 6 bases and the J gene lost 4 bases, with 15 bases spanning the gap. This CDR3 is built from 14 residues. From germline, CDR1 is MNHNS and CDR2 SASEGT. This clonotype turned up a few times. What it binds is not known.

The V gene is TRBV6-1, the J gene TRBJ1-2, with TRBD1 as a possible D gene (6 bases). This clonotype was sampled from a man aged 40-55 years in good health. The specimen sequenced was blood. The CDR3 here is CASRASGTLYGYTF. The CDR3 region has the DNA TGTGCCAGCAGAGCATCCGGGACACTCTATGGCTACACCTTC.